The entry below gives a single T cell receptor beta chain sequence along with its context. The antigen remains undetermined. These data come from a study of cytomegalovirus exposure and HLA in healthy donors. Study results and caveats: Cytomegalovirus-associated TCR beta chains were listed, numbering approximately 150.

Looked up from germline, CDR1 is SEHNR and CDR2 is FQNEAQ (reference sequence). The CDR3 contains 14 residues. V lost 3 bases to trimming and J lost 4 bases, with 11 bases between them. This PCR relied on a set of 60 Vbeta primers and 13 Jbeta primers. Sequenced by immunoSEQ multiplex PCR; TCRdb stores in-frame clones only, minus some. The data show about 120,000 clones, with about 70% seen just once and approximately 3.8% held by the top ten. Sequenced material: PBMCs. The chain couples TRBV7-9 to TRBJ2-3; a possible D gene is TRBD2 (6 bases). This TCR came from a woman aged 40-49 years in good health and CMV-seronegative. The CDR3 bases are TGTGCCAGCAGCTTTACTAGCACATCAGATACGCAGTATTTT. Translating gives CASSFTSTSDTQYF.